These 10 T cell receptor beta chains came from one sample sequenced in a study of T-cell memory formation after mild COVID-19. TCRdb reprocessed the 5' RACE reads with MiXCR, giving one entry per CDR3 protein. The table lists some 180,000 distinct CDR3 sequences, 13% of them singletons. The sample taken for sequencing was PBMCs or a T cell subset sorted from them (not recorded which). Receptors originate from a man between 18 and 35 years old who had mild COVID-19 (a few samples of this study predate the infection). Cell type and time point are not known.

This clonotype came up many times. The chain carries TRBV28 and TRBJ2-5; no definite D call. In germline, CDR1 is MDHEN, CDR2 SYDVKM. The CDR3 is 13 residues long. V was shortened by 2 bases and J by 2 bases, with 6 bases between the two germline ends. CDR3 sequence: CASSLAKQETQYF. CDR3 coding DNA: TGTGCCAGCAGTTTAGCCAAGCAAGAGACCCAGTACTTC. The full variable domain, with the rest looked up from reference TRBV28 and TRBJ2-5, is DVKVTQSSRYLVKRTGEKVFLECVQDMDHENMFWYRQDPGLGLRLIYFSYDVKMKEKGDIPEGYSVSREKKERFSLILESASTNQTSMYLCASSLAKQETQYFGPGTRLLVL.

The chain has TRBV6-1 and TRBJ2-1, with 8 nucleotides matching TRBD1. Unmatched junction bases numbered 1, after V lost 5 bases and J lost 1 base. The germline CDR1 and CDR2 sequences are MNHNS and SASEGT. This CDR3 spans 14 amino acids. CDR3 coding DNA: TGTGCCAGCAGTAACAGGGGGTCCTACAATGAGCAGTTCTTC. This translates into CASSNRGSYNEQFF.

This clonotype came up a few times. The chain employs TRBV6-2 or TRBV6-3 and TRBJ2-1, with D hard to call. This CDR3 is 11 amino acids long. Between the trimmed V and J ends, which lost 7 bases and 6 bases, there was a span of 7 bases. CDR1 is MNHEY and CDR2 is SVGEGT in the germline V gene. Here the CDR3 DNA reads TGTGCCAGCAAGGGCTTCAATGAGCAGTTCTTC. It codes for CASKGFNEQFF.

This chain links TRBV5-1 with TRBJ2-6; D is unclear. Trimming removed 7 bases at V and 0 bases at J, with 11 bases between. The CDR3 spans 15 residues. Germline loops: CDR1 SGHRS, CDR2 YFSETQ. The CDR3 spells CASCPESSGANVLTF. The CDR3 DNA sequence: TGCGCCAGCTGCCCGGAGAGCTCTGGGGCCAACGTCCTGACTTTC.

V is TRBV3-1 and J is TRBJ2-5; a possible D gene is TRBD1 (6 bases). The CDR3 has 13 amino acids. From germline, CDR1 is LGHDT and CDR2 YNNKEL (reference sequence). The V end lost 6 bases, the J end lost 5 bases, and 13 bases lay between the germline ends. This CDR3 is CASRRRGMETQYF. In DNA form, the CDR3 reads TGTGCCAGCAGGCGAAGGGGGATGGAGACCCAGTACTTC.

This chain connects TRBV29-1 to TRBJ2-1; D remains unclear. There are 11 residues in the CDR3. Per germline, CDR1 SQVTM and CDR2 ANQGSEA. V dropped 4 bases and J dropped 6 bases, with 7 bases sitting between them. The CDR3, as DNA: TGCAGCGTTGGCTCCCCCAATGAGCAGTTCTTC. As protein: CSVGSPNEQFF.

This rearrangement joins TRBV4-1 to TRBJ2-3, with D perhaps matching TRBD1 or TRBD2 (5 bases each). This CDR3 comprises 18 residues. The V gene's germline CDR1 is MGHRA and CDR2 YSYEKL. Trimming pared 5 bases from V and 4 bases from J, leaving 25 bases between. The CDR3 loop is CASSYPAARGPQADTQYF. The CDR3 region has the DNA TGCGCCAGCAGCTACCCCGCAGCCCGGGGCCCCCAAGCAGATACGCAGTATTTT.

This clonotype has just a few counts. The CDR3 nucleotides read TGTGCCAGCAGCTTGGTGCACACCGGGGAGCTGTTTTTT. It codes for CASSLVHTGELFF. This rearrangement joins TRBV5-5 to TRBJ2-2; D uncertain. The length of the CDR3 is 13 residues. CDR1 is SGHKS and CDR2 is YYEKEE in the germline V gene (reference sequence). Trimming stripped 0 bases from V and 3 bases from J, with 3 bases between.

This clonotype has just a few counts. The chain recombines TRBV5-5 with TRBJ1-5, with a tentative D call TRBD1 (6 bases). Looked up from germline, CDR1 is SGHKS and CDR2 is YYEKEE (reference sequence). The CDR3 is made up of 14 amino acids. Trimming removed 3 bases at V and 8 bases at J, with 15 bases between. CDR3 residues: CASSSTGLSEPQHF. CDR3 sequence (DNA): TGTGCCAGCAGCTCGACAGGCCTTTCAGAGCCCCAGCATTTT.

The V call is TRBV7-2, the J call TRBJ2-3, with D perhaps TRBD1 or TRBD2 (5 bases each). The CDR3 has 16 amino acids. CDR1 SGHTA and CDR2 FQGNSA come from the germline V gene. Trimming pared 2 bases from V and 4 bases from J, leaving 16 bases between. CDR3 nucleotide sequence: TGTGCCAGCAGCTTATGGGCCAGGGCGGGCCCAGATACGCAGTATTTT. Translating it yields CASSLWARAGPDTQYF.